One and the same sample provided the 13 T cell receptor beta chains below, sequenced in a study of control samples from healthy donors and cancer patients. Some clones are missing from TCRdb's copy, which holds only in-frame ones; the method was immunoSEQ multiplex PCR. This repertoire includes some 190,000 clones. The material sequenced was blood. Receptors originate from a woman aged 25 to 45 in good health.

This rearrangement joins TRBV7-9 to TRBJ2-3; 9 bases are shared with TRBD2. The CDR3 runs 16 residues. Trimming took 5 bases from V and 6 from J; bases not matched to a gene: 12. CDR1 is SEHNR, CDR2 FQNEAQ, per germline (reference sequence). CDR3 in amino acids: CASSQPASGEVDTQYF. As DNA, the CDR3 is TGTGCCAGCAGCCAACCCGCTAGCGGGGAAGTGGATACGCAGTATTTT. The variable domain in full, completed from reference TRBV7-9 and TRBJ2-3, reads DTGVSQNPRHKITKRGQNVTFRCDPISEHNRLYWYRQTLGQGPEFLTYFQNEAQLEKSRLLSDRFSAERPKGSFSTLEIQRTEQGDSAMYLCASSQPASGEVDTQYFGPGTRLTVL.

Notes on this clone: One end of the junction is discordant with germline, which a read error may explain. This chain uses TRBV7-7 with TRBJ2-5, with 9 bases fitting TRBD2. The CDR3 spans 16 residues. Looked up from germline, CDR1 is SSHAT and CDR2 is FNYEAQ (reference sequence). DNA of the CDR3: TGTGCTAGCAGCTTGCTACCGGGACTAGCTTCGGAGACCCAGTACTTC. Translating gives CASSLLPGLASETQYF.

The chain combines TRBV30 with TRBJ1-2; D remains unclear. Germline-derived CDR1 and CDR2 are GTSNPN and SVGIG (reference sequence). The V end was cut by 0 bases, the J end by 5 bases, with 10 bases between. This CDR3 comprises 13 residues. CDR3 in amino acids: CAWSVSGSYGYTF. CDR3 nucleotide sequence: TGTGCCTGGAGTGTTTCGGGGTCGTATGGCTACACCTTC.

This sequence joins TRBV28 and TRBJ1-4; 11 positions agree with TRBD1. CDR1 MDHEN and CDR2 SYDVKM come from the germline V gene. This CDR3 contains 14 residues. Trimming removed 6 bases from V and 6 bases from J; junction bases left unmatched: 3. This chain's CDR3 is CASSRTGGYEKLFF. In DNA form, the CDR3 reads TGTGCCAGCAGCAGGACAGGGGGCTATGAAAAACTGTTTTTT.

V gene TRBV3-1 (or the pseudogene TRBV3-2) combines with J gene TRBJ2-7; no clear D gene. This CDR3 region has 14 residues. Germline V gives CDR1 LGHDT, CDR2 YNNKEL (reference sequence). Between the trimmed V and J ends, which lost 3 bases and 0 bases, there was a span of 9 bases. CDR3 in DNA: TGTGCCAGCAGCCACCGACACCCCTCCTACGAGCAGTACTTC. Translating gives CASSHRHPSYEQYF.

The CDR3 region is CASRDTGASGNTIYF. The CDR3 bases are TGTGCCAGCAGAGATACAGGAGCCTCTGGAAACACCATATATTTT. V and J are TRBV6-4 and TRBJ1-3; a possible D gene is TRBD1 (5 bases). Trimming took off 6 bases at V and 0 bases at J, with 12 bases between the two ends. Looked up from germline, CDR1 is MRHNA and CDR2 is SNTAGT. The CDR3 is made up of 15 amino acids.

V usage is TRBV3-1 (or the pseudogene TRBV3-2) and J usage is TRBJ1-2, with 7 positions matching TRBD1. CDR1 is LGHDT and CDR2 is YNNKEL in the germline V gene (reference sequence). The CDR3 length is 14 residues. V lost 1 base, J lost 4 bases, and 3 bases stayed unmatched. CDR3 region: CASSQAGQSYGYTF. As DNA, the CDR3 is TGTGCCAGCAGCCAAGCGGGACAGAGCTATGGCTACACCTTC.

V gene TRBV7-9 combines with J gene TRBJ1-2; possibly TRBD1 for D (5 bases). This CDR3 region has 16 residues. Germline V gene data show CDR1 as SEHNR and CDR2 as FQNEAQ (reference sequence). V lost 5 bases to trimming and J lost 8 bases, with 24 bases between them. The DNA for the CDR3 is TGTGCCAGCAGCCCCGAATATGTTGGGGGTTATAGGGGCTACACCTTC. It translates to CASSPEYVGGYRGYTF.

The DNA for the CDR3 is TGTGCCAGCAGTTACTCGGCAGAAAGCACAGATACGCAGTATTTT. Protein sequence: CASSYSAESTDTQYF. V gene TRBV6-2 or TRBV6-3 combines with J gene TRBJ2-3; D not certain. V gave up 0 bases and J gave up 0 bases, with 7 bases separating them. Germline CDR1 and CDR2: MNHEY and SVGEGT. The CDR3 is 15 residues long.

The chain uses TRBV6-5 and TRBJ2-7, with 8 positions matching TRBD1. Per germline, CDR1 MNHEY and CDR2 SVGAGI. The V gene end was trimmed by 8 bases and the J gene end by 3 bases; junction bases not matched to a gene: 6. The CDR3 length is 13 residues. The CDR3 is CASWQDRGYEQYF. In nucleotides, the CDR3 is TGTGCCAGCTGGCAAGACAGGGGCTACGAGCAGTACTTC.

This chain uses TRBV28 with TRBJ1-6; TRBD1 aligns across 11 bases. The CDR3 loop spans 15 amino acids. CDR1 and CDR2 from the germline V gene are MDHEN and SYDVKM. V shed 8 bases and J 7 bases; nucleotides not matched to a gene: 7. DNA of the CDR3: TGTGCCAGCGGGGACAGGGGGTCGCTGAATTCACCCCTCCACTTT. Its translation: CASGDRGSLNSPLHF. The full variable domain, its missing parts supplied by reference TRBV28 and TRBJ1-6, is DVKVTQSSRYLVKRTGEKVFLECVQDMDHENMFWYRQDPGLGLRLIYFSYDVKMKEKGDIPEGYSVSREKKERFSLILESASTNQTSMYLCASGDRGSLNSPLHFGNGTRLTVT.

The chain recombines TRBV4-1 with TRBJ1-2; D uncertain. The CDR3 extends over 14 amino acids. The germline V and J ends were trimmed by 4 bases and 3 bases, with 12 bases remaining between them. Germline V gene data show CDR1 as MGHRA and CDR2 as YSYEKL. The CDR3 sequence: CASSPTAPDYGYTF. CDR3 DNA: TGCGCCAGCAGCCCTACCGCACCAGACTATGGCTACACCTTC.

The chain recombines TRBV4-1 with TRBJ2-5; 11 bases are a match to TRBD2. CDR3 length: 17 residues. Germline CDR1 is MGHRA and CDR2 is YSYEKL. Trimming removed 3 bases from V and 1 base from J; junction bases left unmatched: 7. The CDR3 coding sequence is TGCGCCAGCAGCCAGAGTCCGACTAGCGGGGTCCAAGAGACCCAGTACTTC. Translated: CASSQSPTSGVQETQYF.